This section outlines one TCR beta chain sequence together with its context. Its antigen is undetermined. These data come from a study of blood T cells in healthy people across ages. Study outcomes and limitations: Correlation between TCR beta diversity and naive T cell percentage was strong.

Each sample yielded at least 6 million isolated PBMCs. A second PCR, run for about 6 to 11 cycles, used a sample-barcoded 5' primer plus a J-beta primer mix. Each cDNA was tagged by a template-switch adaptor containing 12 random nucleotides. TCRdb analysed the 5' RACE reads with MiXCR anew, one entry per CDR3 protein. The sample contains fewer than 800,000 distinct CDR3 sequences, approximately 21% of which appear only once. Trimming at V came to 6 bases and at J to 9 bases, leaving 14 bases not matched to a gene. CDR1 is DFQATT and CDR2 is SNEGSKA in the germline V gene (reference sequence). The CDR3 length is 14 residues.

Sample: blood. The TCR originated in a man aged 65 to 85 in good health. The J gene is TRBJ1-5, the V gene TRBV20-1; 7 nucleotides agree with TRBD1. CDR3 nucleotide sequence: TGCAGTGCCAGACCAGGGGGGGGGACGGGGCCCCAGCATTTT. It codes for CSARPGGGTGPQHF.